This TCR beta chain was obtained from a study of neoadjuvant anti-PD-1 for oral cavity cancer. Whole-study context: Patients mostly received three to four biweekly nivolumab doses at 3 mg/kg before surgery.

Profiling relied on immunoSEQ multiplex PCR, and the TCRdb table lists in-frame clones only, not all of them. This sample has 80,000 to 95,000 clones, with approximately 80% found just once. Stage II-IVA oral cavity squamous cell carcinoma was new and untreated by systemic or radiation therapy. Points on this clone: Antigen unknown.

Germline trimming cut 10 bases from V and 4 bases from J; bases unmatched to any gene: 10. The V gene's germline CDR1 is MNHNS and CDR2 SASEGT. The CDR3 is 14 residues long. Findings of the study overall: Non-responders to neoadjuvant nivolumab had significantly more clonal PBMC T cells than responders.

This TCR came from a person between 40 and 85 years old with oral cavity squamous cell carcinoma. This rearrangement joins TRBV6-1 to TRBJ2-3; TRBD1 aligns across 8 bases. The sample here was PBMCs, taken before nivolumab (anti-PD-1) treatment. CDR3 in amino acids: CATGEAGGPDTQYF. CDR3 nucleotides: TGTGCCACAGGGGAGGCAGGGGGCCCAGATACGCAGTATTTT.